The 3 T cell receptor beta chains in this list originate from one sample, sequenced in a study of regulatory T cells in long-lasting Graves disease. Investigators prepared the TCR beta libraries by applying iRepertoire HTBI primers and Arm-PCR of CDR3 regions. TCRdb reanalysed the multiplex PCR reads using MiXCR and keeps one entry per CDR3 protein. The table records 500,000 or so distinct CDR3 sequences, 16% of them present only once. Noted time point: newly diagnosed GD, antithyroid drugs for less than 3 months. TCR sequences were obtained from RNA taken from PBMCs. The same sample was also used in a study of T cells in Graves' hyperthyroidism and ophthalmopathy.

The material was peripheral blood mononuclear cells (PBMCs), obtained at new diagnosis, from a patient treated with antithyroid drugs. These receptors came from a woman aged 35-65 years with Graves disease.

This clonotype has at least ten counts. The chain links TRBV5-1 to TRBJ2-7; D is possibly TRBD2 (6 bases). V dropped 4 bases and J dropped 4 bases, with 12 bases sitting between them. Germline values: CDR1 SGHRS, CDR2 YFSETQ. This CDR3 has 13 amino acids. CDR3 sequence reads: CASSRDLSYEQYF. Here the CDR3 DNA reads TGCGCCAGCAGCCGGGACTTAAGTTACGAGCAGTACTTC.

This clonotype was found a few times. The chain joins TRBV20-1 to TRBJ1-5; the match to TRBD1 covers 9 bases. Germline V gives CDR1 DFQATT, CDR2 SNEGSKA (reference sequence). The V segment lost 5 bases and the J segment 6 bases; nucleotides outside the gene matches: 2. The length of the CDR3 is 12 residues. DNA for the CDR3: TGCAGTGCTCAGACAGGGGGTCAGCCCCAGCATTTT. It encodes CSAQTGGQPQHF.

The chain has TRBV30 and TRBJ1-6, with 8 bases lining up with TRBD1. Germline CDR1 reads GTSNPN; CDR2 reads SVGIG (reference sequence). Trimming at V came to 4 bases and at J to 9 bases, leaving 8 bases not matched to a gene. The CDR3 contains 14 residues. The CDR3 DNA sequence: TGTGCCTGGACCAGGGGGCAGGGAGGTTCACCCCTCCACTTT. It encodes CAWTRGQGGSPLHF.